What follows are 24 T cell receptor beta chains derived from one specimen sequenced in a study of T cell responses to AZD1222 COVID-19 vaccine. Libraries were prepared by immunoSEQ multiplex PCR; TCRdb keeps only in-frame clonotypes and omits some of them. The sample shows about 110,000 clones, about nine tenths of them seen only once. The sequencing used peripheral blood, collected on day 0 of AZD1222 vaccination. These receptors came from an adult in good health.

The genes are TRBV5-6 and TRBJ2-3; no definite D call. Trimming left V 3 bases short and J 12 bases short, with 14 bases between. The CDR3 is 12 residues long. From germline, CDR1 is SGHDT and CDR2 YYEEEE. Here the CDR3 reads CASSSSRPYQYF. DNA for the CDR3: TGTGCCAGCAGCTCCTCACGCCCGTATCAGTATTTT.

The chain has TRBV28 and TRBJ1-1; D gene unclear. V gave up 1 base and J gave up 6 bases, with 12 bases separating them. From germline, CDR1 is MDHEN and CDR2 SYDVKM. The CDR3 sequence is 14 residues long. The CDR3 nucleotides are TGTGCCAGCAGTTTATTGGTGCAGGACCCTGAAGCTTTCTTT. Its translation is CASSLLVQDPEAFF.

This sequence joins TRBV4-2 and TRBJ2-7; 10 bases match TRBD2. Looked up from germline, CDR1 is LGHNA and CDR2 is YNFKEQ. The CDR3 contains 15 residues. With 2 bases clipped from V and 5 bases from J, the junction kept 6 bases outside the gene matches. CDR3 DNA sequence: TGTGCCAGCAGCCAACGTTTGGGACTAGCGAACGAGCAGTACTTC. Amino acid sequence: CASSQRLGLANEQYF.

This clone was seen a handful of times. The CDR3 DNA follows: TGTGCCAGCAGGACCTTTGGTGAGCCTAGCGGGTTCTCTTACGAGCAGTACTTC. It is translated as CASRTFGEPSGFSYEQYF. The rearrangement joins TRBV14 to TRBJ2-7, with 8 positions matching TRBD2. With 6 bases clipped from V and 4 bases from J, the junction kept 20 bases outside the gene matches. The CDR3 covers 18 residues. Germline CDR1 is SGHDN and CDR2 is FVKESK.

This rearrangement joins TRBV6-2 or TRBV6-3 to TRBJ1-5, with 8 bases aligning to TRBD1. The germline gives CDR1 MNHEY, CDR2 SVGEGT. The trim removed 7 bases at V and 0 bases at J, leaving 5 bases unmatched. CDR3 size: 15 residues. CDR3 bases: TGTGCCAGCACCCCGGACAGGGCTAGCAATCAGCCCCAGCATTTT. The encoded protein is CASTPDRASNQPQHF.

This clone was observed a handful of times. The chain recombines TRBV19 with TRBJ1-5; D unresolved. This CDR3 has 14 amino acids. Looked up from germline, CDR1 is LNHDA and CDR2 is SQIVND (reference sequence). With 3 bases removed from V and 2 bases from J, the gap between germline ends came to 8 bases. The CDR3 DNA follows: TGTGCCAGTAGTATCCCCTGGGGCAATCAGCCCCAGCATTTT. This gives the protein CASSIPWGNQPQHF. Filled out from reference TRBV19 and TRBJ1-5, the complete variable domain reads DGGITQSPKYLFRKEGQNVTLSCEQNLNHDAMYWYRQDPGQGLRLIYYSQIVNDFQKGDIAEGYSVSREKKESFPLTVTSAQKNPTAFYLCASSIPWGNQPQHFGDGTRLSIL.

The V call is TRBV18, the J call TRBJ1-2; D remains unclear. Looked up from germline, CDR1 is KGHSH and CDR2 is LQKENI. Trimming took off 0 bases at V and 5 bases at J, with 13 bases between the two ends. The CDR3 spans 15 residues. Here the CDR3 DNA reads TGTGCCAGCTCACCACCATCGGCCAGACTTTATGGCTACACCTTC. Translating it yields CASSPPSARLYGYTF.

This sequence joins TRBV5-5 and TRBJ1-3; possible D gene TRBD1, 5 bases. The CDR3 sequence is 15 residues long. Trimming pared 0 bases from V and 9 bases from J, leaving 16 bases between. Germline values: CDR1 SGHKS, CDR2 YYEKEE (reference sequence). Here the CDR3 reads CASSLEFVGGTTIYF. The CDR3 nucleotides are TGTGCCAGCAGCTTGGAATTCGTGGGGGGTACCACCATATATTTT.

This clone was picked up one time. The chain couples TRBV27 to TRBJ1-1, with D possibly being TRBD1 (5 bases). Trimming left V 6 bases short and J 1 base short, with 12 bases between. This CDR3 region has 14 residues. Per germline, CDR1 MNHEY and CDR2 SMNVEV (reference sequence). As DNA, the CDR3 is TGTGCCAGCAGAGCAGGGTATGGGAACACTGAAGCTTTCTTT. Its protein product is CASRAGYGNTEAFF.

V and J are TRBV7-2 and TRBJ1-1; tentative D call: TRBD1 (6 bases). The germline V gene encodes CDR1 SGHTA and CDR2 FQGNSA. Trimming removed 7 bases from V and 1 base from J, with 16 bases in between. The CDR3 is 15 residues long. CDR3 amino acids: CASTLWGGPNTEAFF. The CDR3 DNA follows: TGTGCCAGCACCCTGTGGGGGGGGCCGAACACTGAAGCTTTCTTT.

To note about this clone: This sample also contains other DNA sequences that code for the same CDR3. The chain links TRBV27 to TRBJ1-6; D unclear. Germline-derived CDR1 and CDR2 are MNHEY and SMNVEV (reference sequence). This CDR3 comprises 16 residues. Trimming shortened V by 5 bases and J by 3 bases, and 14 bases separated the two germline ends. This chain's CDR3 is CASSPRTLVYNSPLHF. The CDR3 nucleotides are TGTGCCAGCAGTCCTAGGACCTTGGTCTATAATTCACCCCTCCACTTT.

The chain is built from TRBV5-4 and TRBJ2-3, with 9 bases identical to TRBD1. V trimming: 4 bases; J trimming: 6 bases; junction bases outside the gene matches: 6. This CDR3 region has 14 residues. Germline CDR1 is SGHNT and CDR2 is YYREEE (reference sequence). CDR3: CASSPRTGADTQYF. The CDR3, as DNA: TGTGCCAGCAGCCCTAGGACAGGGGCGGATACGCAGTATTTT. Drawing the rest from reference TRBV5-4 and TRBJ2-3, the complete variable domain is ETGVTQSPTHLIKTRGQQVTLRCSSQSGHNTVSWYQQALGQGPQFIFQYYREEENGRGNFPPRFSGLQFPNYSSELNVNALELDDSALYLCASSPRTGADTQYFGPGTRLTVL.

V is TRBV3-1 (or the pseudogene TRBV3-2) and J is TRBJ2-3; TRBD2 matches 7 bases. Unmatched junction bases numbered 6, after V lost 6 bases and J lost 3 bases. Germline V gene sequence: CDR1 LGHDT, CDR2 YNNKEL (reference sequence). The CDR3 is 14 residues long. The CDR3 reads CASSWSGDTDTQYF. The CDR3 nucleotides read TGTGCCAGCAGTTGGAGCGGGGATACAGATACGCAGTATTTT.

The rearrangement joins TRBV15 to TRBJ1-3, with 7 bases fitting TRBD1. Germline CDR1 and CDR2: LNHNV and YYDKDF (reference sequence). This CDR3 is built from 16 residues. J was trimmed by 3 bases and V by 3 bases; bases with no gene match: 8. The CDR3 DNA reads TGTGCCACCAGCAGTCGACAGGGTTTGGGTGGAAACACCATATATTTT. The encoded protein is CATSSRQGLGGNTIYF.

The DNA of the CDR3 is TGTGCCAGCAGCGATCGCACAAAGGCCACTGAAGCTTTCTTT. Translated: CASSDRTKATEAFF. The gene calls are TRBV27 and TRBJ1-1; no clear D gene. V shed 6 bases and J shed 4 bases, with 15 bases lying between them. Germline V lookup: CDR1 MNHEY, CDR2 SMNVEV (reference sequence). The CDR3 runs 14 residues.

The chain is built from TRBV6-2 or TRBV6-3 and TRBJ1-1, with D perhaps matching TRBD1 (6 bases). This CDR3 comprises 15 residues. Trimming took off 7 bases at V and 2 bases at J, with 17 bases between the two ends. Germline V gene sequence: CDR1 MNHEY, CDR2 SVGEGT. The CDR3: CASIPPRGPNTEAFF. In DNA form, the CDR3 reads TGTGCCAGCATCCCTCCCCGGGGGCCTAACACTGAAGCTTTCTTT.

This clone was counted once. J is TRBJ2-7 and V is TRBV28; 10 bases align to TRBD1. Germline V gene sequence: CDR1 MDHEN, CDR2 SYDVKM. V was pared by 6 bases and J by 5 bases, with 10 bases of the junction left unmatched. The CDR3 is 15 residues long. CDR3 bases: TGTGCCAGCAGCCCCCCGAGACAGGGGGCGCACGAGCAGTACTTC. Translating it yields CASSPPRQGAHEQYF.

This chain joins TRBV28 and TRBJ2-3, with 9 nucleotides matching TRBD2. Trimming removed 2 bases from V and 11 bases from J; junction bases left unmatched: 11. The CDR3 covers 15 residues. CDR1 is MDHEN and CDR2 is SYDVKM in the germline V gene. CDR3 nucleotide sequence: TGTGCCAGCAGTTTACAGAGCGGGGGGAAAGGTGGGCAGTATTTT. This gives the protein CASSLQSGGKGGQYF.

V and J are TRBV7-2 and TRBJ2-5, with TRBD2 matching 8 bases. J was trimmed by 5 bases and V by 2 bases; bases with no gene match: 7. The length of the CDR3 is 15 residues. Per germline, CDR1 SGHTA and CDR2 FQGNSA. The CDR3 sequence is CASSLSAGVGETQYF. In DNA, the CDR3 is TGTGCCAGCAGCTTATCAGCGGGAGTCGGGGAGACCCAGTACTTC. Together with reference TRBV7-2 and TRBJ2-5, the CDR3 gives the full variable domain: GAGVSQSPSNKVTEKGKDVELRCDPISGHTALYWYRQSLGQGLEFLIYFQGNSAPDKSGLPSDRFSAERTGGSVSTLTIQRTQQEDSAVYLCASSLSAGVGETQYFGPGTRLLVL.

This chain joins TRBV28 and TRBJ2-7, with TRBD2 identical over 11 bases. The germline V gene has CDR1 MDHEN and CDR2 SYDVKM. The CDR3 has 14 amino acids. V was clipped by 10 bases and J by 6 bases; unmatched bases: 11. The CDR3 protein is CATRFGLAGPEQYF. CDR3 bases: TGTGCCACCAGGTTCGGACTAGCGGGCCCCGAGCAGTACTTC.

This chain links TRBV4-2 with TRBJ1-4; possible D gene TRBD1, 5 bases. The CDR3 runs 14 residues. V dropped 0 bases and J dropped 4 bases, with 6 bases sitting between them. Germline values: CDR1 LGHNA, CDR2 YNFKEQ. CDR3 bases: TGTGCCAGCAGCCAAGAACAGGATAATGAAAAACTGTTTTTT. Amino acid sequence: CASSQEQDNEKLFF.

The CDR3 loop is CASSQDSGQGVGTQYF. CDR3 DNA: TGCGCCAGCAGCCAAGATTCGGGACAGGGGGTTGGGACCCAGTACTTC. The chain has TRBV4-3 and TRBJ2-5; 11 bases align to TRBD1. Germline loops: CDR1 LGHNA, CDR2 YSLEER. V was pared by 0 bases and J by 7 bases, with 7 bases of the junction left unmatched. CDR3 length equals 16 residues.

The chain joins TRBV28 to TRBJ1-1; D is unclear. V was shortened by 2 bases and J by 6 bases, with 10 bases between the two germline ends. Germline CDR1 reads MDHEN; CDR2 reads SYDVKM. The CDR3 has 13 amino acids. The CDR3 sequence is CASSLGLKAEAFF. CDR3 nucleotides: TGTGCCAGCAGTTTAGGGCTTAAGGCTGAAGCTTTCTTT.

The rearrangement joins TRBV7-7 to TRBJ2-7; no reliable D call. V lost 1 base, J lost 3 bases, and 7 bases lay in between. The V gene's germline CDR1 is SSHAT and CDR2 FNYEAQ (reference sequence). The CDR3 sequence is 13 residues long. CDR3 DNA sequence: TGTGCCAGCAGCTTAGTTTCGGGCTACGAGCAGTACTTC. Its protein product is CASSLVSGYEQYF.